The next 2 T cell receptor beta chains were all read from a single sample in a study of regulatory T cells in long-lasting Graves disease. Noted time point: newly diagnosed GD, antithyroid drugs for less than 3 months. PBMC-derived RNA was used for the TCR library. The TCR beta library used iRepertoire HTBI primers with Arm-PCR amplification of CDR3. TCRdb reprocessed the multiplex PCR reads with MiXCR, giving one entry per CDR3 protein. The sample lists 350,000 to 500,000 distinct CDR3 sequences; around 15% were seen once. This sample was shared with a second study, whose subject was T cells in Graves' hyperthyroidism and ophthalmopathy.

Material: peripheral blood mononuclear cells (PBMCs), obtained at new diagnosis, from a patient treated with antithyroid drugs. These receptors all stem from a woman between 45 and 60 years old with Graves disease.

This clonotype was observed a few times. The CDR3 here is CASSQVRHEQYF. The CDR3 DNA follows: TGTGCCAGCAGCCAAGTCAGGCACGAGCAGTACTTC. The chain is built from TRBV14 and TRBJ2-7; D unclear. The CDR3 is 12 amino acids. The V and J ends lost 1 base and 5 bases respectively, with 6 bases between them. Germline CDR1 SGHDN, CDR2 FVKESK. The whole variable domain, remainder taken from reference TRBV14 and TRBJ2-7, is EAGVTQFPSHSVIEKGQTVTLRCDPISGHDNLYWYRRVMGKEIKFLLHFVKESKQDESGMPNNRFLAERTGGTYSTLKVQPAELEDSGVYFCASSQVRHEQYFGPGTRLTVT.

This clonotype was observed many times. This chain uses TRBV12-3 or TRBV12-4 with TRBJ2-5; 12 nucleotides match TRBD2. The DNA matches TRBJ2-1 better at its end, which makes the J call doubtful. The CDR3 consists of 17 residues. CDR3 in DNA: TGTGCCAGCAACGGAGGGCTAGCGGGAGGGGGGCGATATGAGCAGTTCTTC. This codes for CASNGGLAGGGRYEQFF.